Each of the 27 T cell receptor beta chains below was sequenced from the same sample in a study of T-cell memory formation after mild COVID-19. TCRdb redid the calling of the 5' RACE reads with MiXCR, one entry per CDR3 protein. The data hold over 150,000 distinct CDR3 sequences, with less than 20% observed a single time. Input material: PBMCs or a T cell subset sorted from them (not recorded which). The receptor source for this set is a man younger than 35 who had mild COVID-19 (a few samples of this study predate the infection). Cell type and time point are not known.

This clonotype was observed a handful of times. CDR3 DNA sequence: TGTGCCAGCAGGAAGATCCAGGATGAGCAGTTCTTC. It is translated as CASRKIQDEQFF. This rearrangement joins TRBV7-2 to TRBJ2-1; D uncertain. The CDR3 length is 12 residues. Trimming stripped 6 bases from V and 8 bases from J, with 11 bases between. Germline V lookup: CDR1 SGHTA, CDR2 FQGNSA.

This clonotype was seen only a few times. The chain combines TRBV11-1 with TRBJ2-7; no clear D. Looked up from germline, CDR1 is SGHAT and CDR2 is FQDESV (reference sequence). V was shortened by 2 bases and J by 4 bases, with 12 bases between the two germline ends. The CDR3 sequence is 14 residues long. The CDR3 nucleotides are TGTGCCAGCAGCTTATGGGATGTGGGGTACGAGCAGTACTTC. Its protein product is CASSLWDVGYEQYF.

The chain couples TRBV6-2 or TRBV6-3 to TRBJ1-5; tentative D call: TRBD1 (5 bases). Germline-derived CDR1 and CDR2 are MNHEY and SVGEGT. The ends were cut back, 1 base at V and 6 bases at J, with 10 bases in the middle. The CDR3 length is 14 residues. The CDR3 DNA is TGTGCCAGCAGTTACTGGGGCGGAGGTCAGCCCCAGCATTTT. Amino acid sequence: CASSYWGGGQPQHF.

This clonotype was detected a few times. This chain links TRBV5-1 with TRBJ2-5; 9 positions agree with TRBD2. The germline V gene encodes CDR1 SGHRS and CDR2 YFSETQ. This CDR3 region has 14 residues. J gave up 4 bases and V 7 bases, and 8 bases lay outside the gene matches. CDR3 bases: TGCGCCAGCTCAGGCGGGGGGGCATCAGAGACCCAGTACTTC. Translated, it gives CASSGGGASETQYF.

DNA of the CDR3: TGTGCCATCAGTCAGACGGGGGGACAGGGTGCCATTCAGCCCCAGCATTTT. Amino acids: CAISQTGGQGAIQPQHF. The J gene is TRBJ1-5, the V gene TRBV10-3; 9 nucleotides match TRBD1. Germline-derived CDR1 and CDR2 are ENHRY and SYGVKD. The CDR3 consists of 17 residues. V shed 5 bases, J shed 6 bases, and the junction held 14 bases outside the gene matches.

V gene TRBV5-1 combines with J gene TRBJ2-3; 10 bases are a match to TRBD2. The germline V gene has CDR1 SGHRS and CDR2 YFSETQ. The CDR3 totals 19 residues. V trimming: 3 bases; J trimming: 4 bases; junction bases outside the gene matches: 17. The CDR3 here is CASSSSYRGGSGGPDTQYF. The CDR3 DNA sequence: TGCGCCAGCAGCTCTTCATACCGCGGAGGTAGCGGGGGGCCAGATACGCAGTATTTT.

This clonotype was seen many times. V is TRBV7-2 and J is TRBJ2-2; perhaps TRBD1 as D (7 bases). Per the germline V gene, CDR1 is SGHTA and CDR2 is FQGNSA. This CDR3 spans 15 amino acids. The V and J ends lost 5 bases and 4 bases respectively, with 14 bases between them. The CDR3 DNA sequence: TGTGCCAGCAGCGTGACAGGGAGGCTCACCGGGGAGCTGTTTTTT. This encodes CASSVTGRLTGELFF.

J is TRBJ2-5 and V is TRBV24-1; possible D gene TRBD2, 5 bases. CDR1 is KGHDR, CDR2 SFDVKD, per germline. This CDR3 has 15 residues. Trimming left V 1 base short and J 5 bases short, with 13 bases between. The CDR3 coding sequence is TGTGCCACCAGTGATTTCTCGGGGTTGAGGGAGACCCAGTACTTC. Protein sequence: CATSDFSGLRETQYF.

The CDR3 DNA reads as TGTGCCAGCAGCCCTAGGAACTTTGGGGCCAACGTCCTGACTTTC. Protein sequence: CASSPRNFGANVLTF. The chain joins TRBV6-2 or TRBV6-3 to TRBJ2-6; D call uncertain. Trimming stripped 6 bases from V and 3 bases from J, with 12 bases between. The CDR3 is made up of 15 amino acids. Germline V lookup: CDR1 MNHEY, CDR2 SVGEGT.

This clonotype was recorded a few times. The chain links TRBV24-1 to TRBJ2-2; D is ambiguous. The CDR3 covers 13 residues. Germline V CDR1 and CDR2: KGHDR, SFDVKD. V was cut by 10 bases and J by 5 bases, with 13 bases left in between. The CDR3 loop reads CATAPEVTGELFF. In DNA form, the CDR3 reads TGTGCCACTGCACCTGAGGTTACCGGGGAGCTGTTTTTT.

The V call is TRBV4-2, the J call TRBJ2-2; TRBD1 aligns across 9 bases. The CDR3 sequence is 15 residues long. Trimming cost V 8 bases and J 5 bases; bases outside gene matches: 9. The germline gives CDR1 LGHNA, CDR2 YNFKEQ. CDR3 loop: CASYFGQGRTGELFF. The CDR3 bases are TGTGCCAGCTACTTCGGACAGGGGAGGACCGGGGAGCTGTTTTTT.

The chain is built from TRBV6-5 and TRBJ1-6; 8 nucleotides agree with TRBD1. CDR1 and CDR2 (germline): MNHEY, SVGAGI. Trimming removed 4 bases from V and 10 bases from J; junction bases left unmatched: 3. The CDR3 consists of 13 residues. CDR3 DNA sequence: TGTGCCAGCAGTTGGGACAGGCGGTCACCCCTCCACTTT. Amino acid sequence: CASSWDRRSPLHF.

This chain joins TRBV15 and TRBJ2-5; a weak D match, TRBD2 (6 bases). The germline V gene has CDR1 LNHNV and CDR2 YYDKDF (reference sequence). CDR3 length: 14 residues. Trimming cost V 1 base and J 3 bases, with 9 bases left between them. This CDR3 reads CATSRALAEETQYF. Here the CDR3 DNA reads TGTGCCACCAGCAGAGCCTTAGCGGAAGAGACCCAGTACTTC.

The genes are TRBV20-1 and TRBJ1-2; D ambiguous. The CDR3 spans 13 residues. V lost 6 bases and J 4 bases, leaving 15 bases between the germline ends. The germline gives CDR1 DFQATT, CDR2 SNEGSKA (reference sequence). As DNA, the CDR3 is TGCAGTGCCCTCTTCGGGCAAGGCTATGGCTACACCTTC. It encodes CSALFGQGYGYTF.

The rearrangement uses TRBV10-3 and TRBJ1-2; D unclear. Germline V CDR1 and CDR2: ENHRY, SYGVKD. V shed 6 bases and J shed 4 bases, with 9 bases lying between them. The CDR3 totals 12 residues. CDR3 amino acids: CAISGLPYGYTF. The CDR3 DNA is TGTGCCATCAGCGGACTGCCCTATGGCTACACCTTC.

This clonotype showed up just a few times. The gene calls are TRBV5-1 and TRBJ2-4, with D unresolved. The CDR3 loop spans 15 amino acids. Looked up from germline, CDR1 is SGHRS and CDR2 is YFSETQ. The V and J ends lost 3 bases and 1 base respectively, with 11 bases between them. CDR3 residues: CASSSDLLAKNIQYF. The CDR3 DNA reads TGCGCCAGCAGCTCGGATCTTCTTGCCAAAAACATTCAGTACTTC.

This rearrangement joins TRBV4-1 to TRBJ1-4; possible D gene TRBD1, 5 bases. Trimming left V 1 base short and J 0 bases short, with 6 bases between. CDR1 is MGHRA, CDR2 YSYEKL, per germline. There are 15 residues in the CDR3. The DNA for the CDR3 is TGCGCCAGCAGCCAAGCGGGGGCAACTAATGAAAAACTGTTTTTT. Translation: CASSQAGATNEKLFF.

The gene calls are TRBV6-2 or TRBV6-3 and TRBJ2-2; the match to TRBD2 covers 11 bases. Germline trimming cut 7 bases from V and 9 bases from J; bases unmatched to any gene: 22. Germline CDR1 reads MNHEY; CDR2 reads SVGEGT. The CDR3 is 19 amino acids. The CDR3 DNA sequence: TGTGCCAGCAAGATGGCCCAGGGTCTAGCGGGGGGCCGGGACTGGGAGCTGTTTTTT. Its protein is CASKMAQGLAGGRDWELFF.

This rearrangement joins TRBV6-1 to TRBJ1-1, with D unclear. The CDR3 consists of 12 residues. Germline V gene data show CDR1 as MNHNS and CDR2 as SASEGT. Trimming stripped 8 bases from V and 4 bases from J, with 11 bases between. CDR3 DNA sequence: TGTGCCAGCCTTCTGGAGGGCACTGAAGCTTTCTTT. It codes for CASLLEGTEAFF.

The rearrangement links TRBV15 to TRBJ2-7; 9 bases fit TRBD1. Germline CDR1 is LNHNV and CDR2 is YYDKDF (reference sequence). With V trimmed by 0 bases and J by 7 bases, 4 bases remained unmatched. The CDR3 has 14 amino acids. The CDR3: CATSREGQGREQYF. CDR3 sequence (DNA): TGTGCCACCAGCAGAGAAGGACAGGGGCGGGAGCAGTACTTC.

The V call is TRBV6-5, the J call TRBJ2-3; TRBD2 matches 7 bases. This CDR3 region has 17 residues. With 0 bases clipped from V and 2 bases from J, the junction kept 8 bases outside the gene matches. Looked up from germline, CDR1 is MNHEY and CDR2 is SVGAGI. CDR3 in DNA: TGTGCCAGCAGTTACTCGATTGTAGCGGGCTCCACAGATACGCAGTATTTT. Translated: CASSYSIVAGSTDTQYF.

V gene TRBV6-5 combines with J gene TRBJ1-2, with 8 bases aligning to TRBD1. Looked up from germline, CDR1 is MNHEY and CDR2 is SVGAGI. There are 13 residues in the CDR3. V trimming: 6 bases; J trimming: 7 bases; junction bases outside the gene matches: 7. CDR3 sequence: CASRIGQGGGYTF. CDR3 DNA sequence: TGTGCCAGCAGGATCGGACAGGGTGGTGGCTACACCTTC.

The gene calls are TRBV27 and TRBJ1-6, with a possible D match to TRBD1 (5 bases). Germline V lookup: CDR1 MNHEY, CDR2 SMNVEV (reference sequence). The V end lost 4 bases, the J end lost 10 bases, and 11 bases lay between the germline ends. CDR3 size: 13 residues. CDR3 in DNA: TGTGCCAGCAGTTACGGGGCTGAGTCACCCCTCCACTTT. Protein product: CASSYGAESPLHF.

The chain links TRBV30 to TRBJ1-4; 7 positions match TRBD1. The CDR3 has 13 residues. V lost 4 bases, J lost 5 bases, and 4 bases stayed unmatched. Looked up from germline, CDR1 is GTSNPN and CDR2 is SVGIG (reference sequence). For the CDR3, the DNA is TGTGCCTGGAAGAGACAGGGAAATGAAAAACTGTTTTTT. This codes for CAWKRQGNEKLFF.

There are many counts of this clonotype. V is TRBV12-3 or TRBV12-4 and J is TRBJ2-2; 8 bases are shared with TRBD2. J gave up 0 bases and V 7 bases, and 4 bases lay outside the gene matches. The length of the CDR3 is 15 residues. CDR3 sequence: CASTLGLANTGELFF. CDR3 coding DNA: TGTGCCAGCACTCTGGGACTAGCGAACACCGGGGAGCTGTTTTTT.

This chain connects TRBV7-2 to TRBJ2-6, with D possibly matching TRBD2 (6 bases). Germline assignment: CDR1 SGHTA and CDR2 FQGNSA. The CDR3 covers 16 residues. The V and J ends lost 5 bases and 0 bases respectively, with 11 bases between them. CDR3 region: CASSVDGSSGANVLTF. The CDR3 nucleotides are TGTGCCAGCAGCGTCGACGGGAGCTCTGGGGCCAACGTCCTGACTTTC.

V usage is TRBV9 and J usage is TRBJ1-2; TRBD1 matches 8 bases. Trimming removed 4 bases from V and 5 bases from J; junction bases left unmatched: 7. The CDR3 spans 14 residues. Germline V gene data show CDR1 as SGDLS and CDR2 as YYNGEE. CDR3 sequence reads: CASSSDRGLYGYTF. In nucleotides, the CDR3 is TGTGCCAGCAGCAGTGACAGGGGCTTGTATGGCTACACCTTC.